Below, 21 T cell receptor beta chains from the same sample are listed, as sequenced in a study of tumor and adjacent non-tumor tissue in lung cancer. Three rounds of nested PCR, following a modified ARM-PCR protocol, produced the TCRbeta library. TCRdb re-called the multiplex PCR reads with MiXCR, one entry per CDR3 protein. In the table there are tens of thousands of distinct CDR3 sequences, just over 75% of which are singletons. No cell sorting was done before RNA was extracted from the tissue. The normal lung tissue was taken more than 3 cm from the tumor edge. Sequenced sample: distant non-tumor lung tissue. These receptors were taken from an older man with non-small cell lung cancer.

The sample holds one count of this clonotype. J is TRBJ2-7 and V is TRBV10-1; weak D call: TRBD1 (5 bases). The CDR3 spans 13 residues. Deletions cut 8 bases from V and 6 bases from J, with 17 bases between. Germline V gene sequence: CDR1 WNHNN, CDR2 SYGVQD (reference sequence). For the CDR3, the DNA is TGCGCCAGCTTTAAGGGGATGAGAAGCGAGCAGTACTTC. As protein: CASFKGMRSEQYF.

In the case of this clonotype: Germline and junction disagree at one end, which may indicate a read error. This chain connects TRBV6-5 to TRBJ2-3, with D possibly TRBD1 on 5 matching bases. The CDR3 consists of 15 residues. Germline V CDR1 and CDR2: MNHEY, SVGAGI. CDR3 nucleotide sequence: TGTGCCAGTAGTTACTGGGGCGGCTCCATAGATACGCAGTATTTT. It yields the protein CASSYWGGSIDTQYF.

This clonotype was seen a single time. Mismatch with germline at one junction end may stem from a read error. The chain uses TRBV12-3 or TRBV12-4 and TRBJ2-3; D gene unclear. This CDR3 has 13 amino acids. Written as DNA, the CDR3 is TGTACCAGCCTGGGAATCGTTGGGGATACGCAGTATTTT. Protein product: CTSLGIVGDTQYF.

As regards this clonotype: A much larger clone sits a single nucleotide away, making a read error possible. The chain recombines TRBV28 with TRBJ2-7; D perhaps matches TRBD1 (5 bases). The CDR3 extends over 15 amino acids. Trimming cost V 5 bases and J 1 base, with 15 bases left between them. Per the germline V gene, CDR1 is MDHEN and CDR2 is SYDVKM. CDR3 sequence (DNA): TGTGCCAGCAGTGGAACAGGTGTGACATCCTACGAGCAGTACTTC. Its translation: CASSGTGVTSYEQYF.

As to this clonotype: A read error may account for a junction end that differs from germline. V is TRBV7-9 and J is TRBJ1-6; D perhaps matches TRBD1 (5 bases). The germline V gene encodes CDR1 SEHNR and CDR2 FQNEAQ (reference sequence). CDR3 length: 15 residues. CDR3 sequence: CASNLAGSYNSPLHF. CDR3 sequence (DNA): TGTGCCAGCAACTTAGCAGGGAGCTATAATTCACCCCTCCACTTT.

V gene TRBV10-3 combines with J gene TRBJ2-7, with 7 nucleotides matching TRBD1. V lost 11 bases, J lost 2 bases, and 12 bases stayed unmatched. The CDR3 has 14 amino acids. CDR1 and CDR2 (germline): ENHRY, SYGVKD. The CDR3 loop is CACRTGTDPYEQYF. The CDR3 nucleotides read TGTGCCTGCAGAACCGGGACAGACCCCTACGAGCAGTACTTC.

Notes on this clonotype: One end of the junction does not line up with germline, which may come from a read error. The chain is built from TRBV6-2 or TRBV6-3 and TRBJ2-5; D unclear. Germline loops: CDR1 MNHEY, CDR2 SVGEGT. This CDR3 region has 14 residues. In DNA form, the CDR3 reads TGTACCAGCAGTACAAACCCAAACCGGGAGACCCAGTACTTC. Its translation: CTSSTNPNRETQYF.

As for this clonotype: Since no conserved phenylalanine or tryptophan closes the CDR3, a read error is the likely cause. The DNA is omitted, as the CDR3 cannot be located on it reliably, and the CDR3 follows TCRdb's listing. The genes are TRBV29-1 and TRBJ2-1; the table's D call of TRBD2 was not tested on the DNA. Germline-derived CDR1 and CDR2 are SQVTM and ANQGSEA. The CDR3 spans 15 amino acids, including both terminal residues. CDR3 protein: CSVGWRRNSYNEQLL.

Comment on this clonotype: One end of the junction fails to match germline, which may point to a read error. The gene calls are TRBV28 and TRBJ2-2; D is perhaps TRBD2 (6 bases). CDR1 and CDR2 from the germline V gene are MDHEN and SYDVKM. The length of the CDR3 is 17 residues. In DNA form, the CDR3 reads TGTGCCAGCAGCCGCTTTGCGGGAACACGATACACCAGGGAGCTGTTTTTT. It codes for CASSRFAGTRYTRELFF.

The sample holds a few counts of this clonotype. The chain is built from TRBV7-9 and TRBJ1-1; D gene unclear. This CDR3 is built from 13 residues. Germline CDR1 and CDR2: SEHNR and FQNEAQ (reference sequence). V gave up 5 bases and J gave up 1 base, with 8 bases separating them. The CDR3 loop reads CASSPETNTEAFF. CDR3 bases: TGTGCCAGCAGCCCAGAGACGAACACTGAAGCTTTCTTT.

As to this clonotype: One junction end does not reproduce the germline sequence, and a read error may be involved. CDR3 bases: TGTGCCAGCAGTGGGTTAGCGGGAGTGGTGGAGACCAAGTACTTC. This sequence encodes CASSGLAGVVETKYF. The rearrangement joins TRBV12-3 or TRBV12-4 to TRBJ2-5; the match to TRBD2 covers 9 bases. This CDR3 spans 15 amino acids.

The chain links TRBV4-3 to TRBJ1-2; D uncertain. V lost 0 bases, J lost 9 bases, and 14 bases lay in between. Germline V gene lookup returns CDR1 LGHNA and CDR2 YSLEER. The CDR3 covers 14 residues. The CDR3 region has the DNA TGCGCCAGCAGCCAAGAGCACGGGATAGGACGCTACACCTTC. It is translated as CASSQEHGIGRYTF.

As for this clonotype: At one boundary the junction diverges from the germline segment, which might be a read error. The J gene is TRBJ1-1, the V gene TRBV29-1; no definite D call. This CDR3 region has 13 residues. In germline, CDR1 is SQVTM, CDR2 ANQGSEA. The CDR3 nucleotides read TGCAGCGTTGGCGGGAAAGGGTACACTGATGCTTTATTT. It translates to CSVGGKGYTDALF.

With respect to this clonotype: One end of the junction varies from germline; a read error may be responsible. This chain joins TRBV20-1 and TRBJ1-5, with D perhaps matching TRBD1 (6 bases). The germline V gene encodes CDR1 DFQATT and CDR2 SNEGSKA (reference sequence). The CDR3 is 13 amino acids. Here the CDR3 DNA reads TGCAGTGATACGAACAGGGATTGGAAGCCACAGCATTTT. Residues: CSDTNRDWKPQHF.

About this clonotype itself: A much larger clone is a single base away; this may be a read error. CDR3 region: CASSSLYLEGRETGELFF. Written as DNA, the CDR3 is TGTGCCAGCAGTTCTCTTTATTTAGAGGGCAGGGAGACCGGGGAGCTGTTTTTT. The chain has TRBV27 and TRBJ2-2, with D perhaps matching TRBD1 or TRBD2 (5 bases each). This CDR3 is 18 amino acids long. V was trimmed by 4 bases and J by 5 bases, leaving 23 bases between them. Looked up from germline, CDR1 is MNHEY and CDR2 is SMNVEV (reference sequence).

CDR3 loop: CASSPGIIGQETQYF. For the CDR3, the DNA is TGTGCCAGCAGCCCGGGGATAATTGGGCAGGAGACCCAGTACTTC. V is TRBV11-2 and J is TRBJ2-5; a possible D gene is TRBD2 (5 bases). CDR1 and CDR2 from the germline V gene are SGHAT and FQNNGV. V was trimmed by 5 bases and J by 5 bases, leaving 18 bases between them. The length of the CDR3 is 15 residues.

This clonotype occurred once. At one boundary the junction diverges from the germline segment, which might be a read error. This chain connects TRBV6-5 to TRBJ2-2, with 7 bases that match TRBD2. The CDR3 length is 15 residues. Germline values: CDR1 MNHEY, CDR2 SVGAGI. The DNA for the CDR3 is TGTGCCTGCAGTTACGGGGGGACCCACACCGGGGAGCTGTATTTT. It is translated as CACSYGGTHTGELYF.

The chain employs TRBV7-8 and TRBJ2-2; unclear D gene. Germline-derived CDR1 and CDR2 are SGHVS and FQNEAQ. V was shortened by 1 base and J by 9 bases, with 15 bases between the two germline ends. The CDR3 spans 15 residues. As DNA, the CDR3 is TGTGCCAGCAGCTTAGTCGCAGGTCCCAGGTGGGAGCTGTTTTTT. It codes for CASSLVAGPRWELFF.

This clonotype turned up a few times. A read error is possible here, since a much larger clone lies one base away. The chain recombines TRBV13 with TRBJ2-1; TRBD2 might be the D (5 bases). The ends were cut back, 5 bases at V and 7 bases at J, with 15 bases in the middle. The CDR3 spans 14 residues. Germline loops: CDR1 PRHDT, CDR2 FYEKMQ (reference sequence). The CDR3 nucleotides are TGTGCCAGCAGCGCCCCGGGAAGGGCAAATGAGCAGTTCTTC. Protein sequence: CASSAPGRANEQFF. Together with reference TRBV13 and TRBJ2-1, the CDR3 gives the full variable domain: AAGVIQSPRHLIKEKRETATLKCYPIPRHDTVYWYQQGPGQDPQFLISFYEKMQSDKGSIPDRFSAQQFSDYHSELNMSSLELGDSALYFCASSAPGRANEQFFGPGTRLTVL.

For this clonotype: An end of the junction does not agree with germline; a read error may underlie this. This rearrangement joins TRBV11-3 to TRBJ2-3; maybe TRBD2 (5 bases). CDR3 size: 15 residues. The germline gives CDR1 SGHNT, CDR2 YENEEA. CDR3 DNA sequence: TGTGCCAGCACCCGTCGGGAAATATGCACGGATACGCAGTATTTT. Amino acid sequence: CASTRREICTDTQYF.

J is TRBJ2-2 and V is TRBV5-1; D possibly corresponds to TRBD2 (6 bases). The length of the CDR3 is 13 residues. Looked up from germline, CDR1 is SGHRS and CDR2 is YFSETQ. V was cut by 5 bases and J by 5 bases, with 10 bases left in between. The CDR3, as DNA: TGCGCCAGCAGTTCTAGCGAAACCGGGGAGCTGTTTTTT. Protein sequence: CASSSSETGELFF.